This T cell receptor (beta chain) derives from a study of T cell responses to AZD1222 COVID-19 vaccine. As concerns this clone: Its antigen is not known.

The CDR3 contains 16 residues. Germline-derived CDR1 and CDR2 are SGDLS and YYNGEE. V was cut by 0 bases and J by 4 bases, with 16 bases left in between. Study-wide findings and caveats: Repertoires in all cases were sampled only once the peak T cell response had passed.

Repertoires were generated with immunoSEQ multiplex PCR, while TCRdb's copy carries only in-frame clones and drops some. The table includes over 110,000 clones, about 92% detected once. The sequences come from peripheral blood, collected on day 0 of AZD1222 vaccination. This sequence originates from an adult in good health. The chain recombines TRBV9 with TRBJ1-1; no reliable D call. This CDR3 is CASSVEEGGWGTEAFF. CDR3 nucleotide sequence: TGTGCCAGCAGCGTAGAAGAGGGCGGGTGGGGCACTGAAGCTTTCTTT.